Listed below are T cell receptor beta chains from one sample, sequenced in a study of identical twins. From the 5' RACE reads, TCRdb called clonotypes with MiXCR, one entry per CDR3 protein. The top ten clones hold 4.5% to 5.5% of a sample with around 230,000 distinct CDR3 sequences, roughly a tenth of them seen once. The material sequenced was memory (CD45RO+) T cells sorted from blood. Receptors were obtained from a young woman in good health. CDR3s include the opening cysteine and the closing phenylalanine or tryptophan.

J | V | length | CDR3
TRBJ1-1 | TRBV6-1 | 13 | CASRQDGNTEAFF
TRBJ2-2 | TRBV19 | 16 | CASSIDGMGQIGELFF
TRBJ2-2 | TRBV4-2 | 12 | CASSRETGELFF
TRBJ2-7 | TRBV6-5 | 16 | CASSTTGTSGSYEQYF
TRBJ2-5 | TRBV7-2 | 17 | CASSLGPTSGSRETQYF
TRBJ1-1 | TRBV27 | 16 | CASSLRQGNLNTEAFF
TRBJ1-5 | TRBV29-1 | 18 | CSVIQPRGEEGGNQPQHF
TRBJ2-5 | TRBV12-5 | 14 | CASGSGTRRETQYF
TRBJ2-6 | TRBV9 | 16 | CASSVGAGAGANVLTF
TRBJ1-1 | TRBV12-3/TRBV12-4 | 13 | CASMEQGDTEAFF